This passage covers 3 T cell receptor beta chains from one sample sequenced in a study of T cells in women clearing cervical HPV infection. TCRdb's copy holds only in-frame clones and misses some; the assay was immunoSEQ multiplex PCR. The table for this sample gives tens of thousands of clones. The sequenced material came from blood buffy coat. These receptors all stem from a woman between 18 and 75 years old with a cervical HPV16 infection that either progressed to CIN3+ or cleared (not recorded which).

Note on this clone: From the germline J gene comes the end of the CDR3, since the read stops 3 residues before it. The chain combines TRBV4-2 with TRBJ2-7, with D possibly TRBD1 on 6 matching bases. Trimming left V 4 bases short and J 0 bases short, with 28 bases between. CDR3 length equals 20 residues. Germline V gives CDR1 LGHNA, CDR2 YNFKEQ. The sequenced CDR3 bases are TGTGCCAGCAGCCGTGGAACCTTTTTGACAGGCCTTGGGGACTCCTACGAG. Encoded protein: CASSRGTFLTGLGDSYE. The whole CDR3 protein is CASSRGTFLTGLGDSYEQYF.

CDR3 bases read: TGTGCCAGCAGCCGTGGACTGTCCTACGAG. This gives the protein CASSRGLSYE. The full CDR3 sequence reads CASSRGLSYEQYF. This sequence joins TRBV5-4 and TRBJ2-7, with D perhaps TRBD2 (5 bases). The CDR3 end lies 3 residues beyond the end of the read and is filled in from the germline J gene. V lost 4 bases to trimming and J lost 1 base, with 9 bases between them. CDR3 length: 13 amino acids. Germline loops: CDR1 SGHNT, CDR2 YYREEE (reference sequence).

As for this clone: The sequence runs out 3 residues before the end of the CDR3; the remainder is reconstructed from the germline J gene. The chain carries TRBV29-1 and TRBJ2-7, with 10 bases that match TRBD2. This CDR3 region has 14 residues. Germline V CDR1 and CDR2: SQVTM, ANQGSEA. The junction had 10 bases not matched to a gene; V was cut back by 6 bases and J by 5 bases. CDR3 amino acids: CSVAAGTSADEQYF. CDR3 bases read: TGCAGCGTAGCCGCCGGGACTAGCGCTGACGAG.